This T cell receptor (beta chain) originates from a study of regulatory dendritic cells for organ transplantation. Sorted T cells were CFSE-labeled and cultured less than 6 days with allogeneic regulatory or mature dendritic cells at 1:10. As to this clone: The target antigen is unknown.

This CDR3 has 16 residues. J lost 5 bases, V lost 1 base, and 9 bases had no gene match. The V gene's germline CDR1 is SEHNR and CDR2 FQNEAQ (reference sequence). The table came from immunoSEQ multiplex PCR; TCRdb's copy has only in-frame clones and leaves some out. This sample carries approximately 10,000 clones, 65% to 85% of them seen once, and the ten largest clones take 2% to 3%. The sample comprised memory CD4+ T cells from blood cultured with regulatory dendritic cells. Subset here: CD45RO+ memory T cells. The chain links TRBV7-9 to TRBJ2-5; 8 bases agree with TRBD1. The sequence was collected from a human donor in good health. CDR3 amino acids: CASSLGDRGLRETQYF. CDR3 DNA: TGTGCCAGCAGCTTAGGAGACAGGGGTCTAAGGGAGACCCAGTACTTC.